This TCR beta chain appears in the sequencing data of a study of control samples from healthy donors and cancer patients. A single count supports this clone. The CDR3 has 13 amino acids. Per the germline V gene, CDR1 is MDHEN and CDR2 is SYDVKM. The V and J ends lost 4 bases and 10 bases, in that order; junction bases with no gene match: 7. Profiled with immunoSEQ multiplex PCR; TCRdb holds only in-frame clones, not every one. The data hold some 150,000 clones, with 96% observed a single time. The receptor was isolated from a woman aged 25 to 39 in good health. This sequence joins TRBV28 and TRBJ2-1, with TRBD1 matching 7 bases. The sequenced sample was blood. DNA of the CDR3: TGTGCCAGCAGTTCGCAGGGGGAGAGGGAGCAGTTCTTC. Amino acids: CASSSQGEREQFF.